The source of this T cell receptor (beta chain) is a study of cytomegalovirus exposure and HLA in healthy donors. CDR3 length: 13 amino acids. The germline V gene has CDR1 MDHEN and CDR2 SYDVKM. Trimming pared 7 bases from V and 0 bases from J, leaving 9 bases between. 13 Jbeta primers and 60 Vbeta primers were used for the PCR. TCRdb keeps only in-frame clones here, not all; method: immunoSEQ multiplex PCR. The sample carries roughly 120,000 clones, 86% recorded once. This chain connects TRBV28 to TRBJ1-1; D ambiguous. Sequences were obtained from PBMCs. The TCR sequence derives from a man aged 35 to 55 in good health and CMV-seronegative. CDR3 in DNA: TGTGCCAGCATCTCTCAGGTGAACACTGAAGCTTTCTTT. It specifies CASISQVNTEAFF.